Below, 14 T cell receptor beta chains from the same sample are listed, as sequenced in a study of T cells in Graves' hyperthyroidism and ophthalmopathy. TCR beta CDR3 regions were amplified from RNA. First-round RT-PCR targeting the TCR CDR3 was performed with the HTBI primer set. One entry per CDR3 protein results from TCRdb running MiXCR on the multiplex PCR reads. This repertoire shows 370,000 or so distinct CDR3 sequences, roughly 13% found once; its top ten account for roughly 20%. The specimen was blood. The receptors come from a man aged 25 to 45 with Graves' hyperthyroidism that later progressed to Graves' ophthalmopathy.

This clonotype occurred many times. This chain uses TRBV27 with TRBJ2-1, with D perhaps TRBD2 (5 bases). Trimming shortened V by 2 bases and J by 5 bases, and 10 bases separated the two germline ends. CDR3 size: 14 residues. Germline-derived CDR1 and CDR2 are MNHEY and SMNVEV (reference sequence). The chain's CDR3 is CASSLRLANNEQFF. As DNA, the CDR3 is TGTGCCAGCAGTTTACGTCTAGCTAACAATGAGCAGTTCTTC.

This clonotype was seen more than once but under ten times. This chain uses TRBV9 with TRBJ2-7, with D perhaps given as TRBD1 or TRBD2 (5 bases each). The germline V gene encodes CDR1 SGDLS and CDR2 YYNGEE. CDR3 size: 15 residues. Deletions cut 0 bases from V and 3 bases from J, with 13 bases between. The CDR3 reads CASSVGGAANYEQYF. Here the CDR3 DNA reads TGTGCCAGCAGCGTAGGAGGGGCTGCTAACTACGAGCAGTACTTC. The complete variable domain, with remaining parts taken from reference TRBV9 and TRBJ2-7, reads DSGVTQTPKHLITATGQRVTLRCSPRSGDLSVYWYQQSLDQGLQFLIQYYNGEERAKGNILERFSAQQFPDLHSELNLSSLELGDSALYFCASSVGGAANYEQYFGPGTRLTVT.

The V and J genes are TRBV15 and TRBJ1-4, with 7 bases that match TRBD1. Germline trimming cut 5 bases from V and 5 bases from J; bases unmatched to any gene: 5. Germline CDR1 LNHNV, CDR2 YYDKDF (reference sequence). The CDR3 length is 14 residues. This CDR3 reads CATSQTGQNEKLFF. CDR3 DNA sequence: TGTGCCACCAGCCAGACGGGACAGAATGAAAAACTGTTTTTT.

The V and J genes are TRBV9 and TRBJ1-5; a possible D gene is TRBD1 (5 bases). This CDR3 comprises 15 residues. Trimming took 2 bases from V and 6 from J, leaving 15 bases between them. Germline V gene sequence: CDR1 SGDLS, CDR2 YYNGEE. The CDR3 region is CASSVGGGIGQPQHF. CDR3 sequence (DNA): TGTGCCAGCAGCGTGGGCGGGGGGATAGGTCAGCCCCAGCATTTT. Full variable domain (remainder filled in from reference TRBV9 and TRBJ1-5): DSGVTQTPKHLITATGQRVTLRCSPRSGDLSVYWYQQSLDQGLQFLIQYYNGEERAKGNILERFSAQQFPDLHSELNLSSLELGDSALYFCASSVGGGIGQPQHFGDGTRLSIL.

This clonotype was observed at least ten times. V and J are TRBV5-1 and TRBJ2-1; 7 bases are shared with TRBD1. J was trimmed by 3 bases and V by 3 bases; bases with no gene match: 6. This CDR3 has 15 residues. Germline CDR1 reads SGHRS; CDR2 reads YFSETQ. For the CDR3, the DNA is TGCGCCAGCAGCTCTCGGACAGGAAGCTACAATGAGCAGTTCTTC. This gives the protein CASSSRTGSYNEQFF. The full variable domain, completed using reference TRBV5-1 and TRBJ2-1, is KAGVTQTPRYLIKTRGQQVTLSCSPISGHRSVSWYQQTPGQGLQFLFEYFSETQRNKGNFPGRFSGRQFSNSRSEMNVSTLELGDSALYLCASSSRTGSYNEQFFGPGTRLTVL.

The sample holds a few counts of this clonotype. The V call is TRBV18, the J call TRBJ2-2, with TRBD1 matching over 8 bases. After removal of 6 bases from V and 3 bases from J, the junction contained 3 bases not matched to a gene. This CDR3 region has 14 residues. Germline CDR1 reads KGHSH; CDR2 reads LQKENI. CDR3 sequence: CASSGQGDTGELFF. The CDR3 DNA is TGTGCCAGCTCCGGACAGGGCGACACCGGGGAGCTGTTTTTT.

In this sample, this clonotype turned up a few times. The chain links TRBV27 to TRBJ2-3; D is undetermined. In germline, CDR1 is MNHEY, CDR2 SMNVEV (reference sequence). V lost 6 bases, J lost 5 bases, and 12 bases lay in between. The CDR3 runs 13 residues. For the CDR3, the DNA is TGTGCCAGCAGGGGTCTGGGCGGAGATACGCAGTATTTT. It is translated as CASRGLGGDTQYF.

The CDR3 DNA follows: TGCGCCAGCAGCCAAGAGGTTCATCTGGTGGGGACCGGGGAGCTGTTTTTT. Amino acid sequence: CASSQEVHLVGTGELFF. The V and J genes are TRBV4-1 and TRBJ2-2; D not certain. Germline V gene sequence: CDR1 MGHRA, CDR2 YSYEKL. V lost 0 bases to trimming and J lost 5 bases, with 16 bases between them. The CDR3 contains 17 residues.

The gene calls are TRBV19 and TRBJ2-7; maybe TRBD1 (5 bases). V shed 1 base and J shed 2 bases, with 12 bases lying between them. This CDR3 has 15 residues. Germline assignment: CDR1 LNHDA and CDR2 SQIVND (reference sequence). The CDR3 DNA is TGTGCCAGTAGTATAGGCCAGGGATTACCCTACGAGCAGTACTTC. It specifies CASSIGQGLPYEQYF.

Concerning this clonotype itself: A single base separates this from a much larger clone, so it may be a read error. The V and J genes are TRBV7-2 and TRBJ1-1, with D unresolved. The germline gives CDR1 SGHTA, CDR2 FQGNSA. Trimming removed 5 bases from V and 2 bases from J, with 18 bases in between. The CDR3 has 16 residues. The CDR3 region has the DNA TGTGCCAGCAGCCTCTCGAGGGAGAGAGGAAACACTGAAGCTTTCTTT. Translation: CASSLSRERGNTEAFF.

In this sample, this clonotype turned up many times. This chain joins TRBV12-3 or TRBV12-4 and TRBJ2-5; tentatively, D is TRBD1 or TRBD2 (5 bases each). The CDR3 is made up of 16 amino acids. V was cut by 3 bases and J by 0 bases, with 14 bases left in between. CDR3 DNA sequence: TGTGCCAGCAGTTTTCGGGACCCGAGGGACCAAGAGACCCAGTACTTC. Protein product: CASSFRDPRDQETQYF.

This clonotype has only a few counts. Written as DNA, the CDR3 is TGTGCCAGCAGCTTAGGTAGTCGTGATTTAACAGATACGCAGTATTTT. As protein: CASSLGSRDLTDTQYF. The chain couples TRBV7-9 to TRBJ2-3; D is undetermined. This CDR3 region has 16 residues. Per the germline V gene, CDR1 is SEHNR and CDR2 is FQNEAQ (reference sequence). Trimming left V 1 base short and J 3 bases short, with 14 bases between. Using reference TRBV7-9 and TRBJ2-3 for the parts outside the CDR3, the full variable domain is DTGVSQNPRHKITKRGQNVTFRCDPISEHNRLYWYRQTLGQGPEFLTYFQNEAQLEKSRLLSDRFSAERPKGSFSTLEIQRTEQGDSAMYLCASSLGSRDLTDTQYFGPGTRLTVL.

This clonotype has a count of ten or more. V gene TRBV20-1 combines with J gene TRBJ2-4, with 7 bases that match TRBD2. After removal of 6 bases from V and 2 bases from J, the junction contained 4 bases not matched to a gene. The CDR3 length is 13 residues. Germline CDR1 is DFQATT and CDR2 is SNEGSKA (reference sequence). The DNA of the CDR3 is TGCAGTGCGGGGGGGGGACCCAAAAACATTCAGTACTTC. This codes for CSAGGGPKNIQYF.

There are a few counts of this clonotype. The chain has TRBV6-1 and TRBJ2-7; D is ambiguous. Germline values: CDR1 MNHNS, CDR2 SASEGT. The CDR3 extends over 14 amino acids. Trimming removed 6 bases from V and 0 bases from J, with 12 bases in between. The CDR3 DNA follows: TGTGCCAGCAGCTCCCGGGCATTCTCCTACGAGCAGTACTTC. Translated, it gives CASSSRAFSYEQYF.